The clone carrying this T cell receptor (beta chain) was observed a few times. Its antigen is unidentified. These data come from a study of regulatory T cells in long-lasting Graves disease. The wider study: Positivity for TSH receptor antibodies plus over 5 years of antithyroid drugs meant persistent Graves' disease. Study-wide points: Persistent Graves' disease cases displayed lower TCR diversity than newly diagnosed ones. With persistent disease, TRBV28, TRBJ1-2 and TRBJ2-5 were the favored segments.

Libraries of TCR beta came from iRepertoire HTBI primers plus Arm-PCR of CDR3 regions. One entry per CDR3 protein results from TCRdb running MiXCR on the multiplex PCR reads. The sample has roughly 500,000 distinct CDR3 sequences; about a fifth are singletons. V lost 1 base to trimming and J lost 1 base; unmatched junction nucleotides: 5. The germline V gene encodes CDR1 MNHNS and CDR2 SASEGT. The CDR3 is made up of 16 amino acids. The time point: persistent/refractory GD, antithyroid drugs over 5 years with positive TRAb. The authors made the TCR library using RNA they extracted from PBMCs. About 9.2 milliliters of peripheral blood were taken and placed in EDTA tubes.

This chain links TRBV6-1 with TRBJ1-1, with 8 bases lining up with TRBD1. This TCR derives from a female donor with Graves disease. The sample consisted of peripheral blood mononuclear cells (PBMCs), taken when the disease was refractory, from a patient treated with antithyroid drugs. CDR3 DNA: TGTGCCAGCAGTGAAGGGTCAGGGGGCTCGAACACTGAAGCTTTCTTT. This sequence encodes CASSEGSGGSNTEAFF.